This T cell receptor beta chain was obtained from a study of radiation and T cells in renal cell carcinoma. Notes on the study in general: Pretreatment tumor biopsies were lacking, so baseline clonotypes are unknown. From baseline, blood top tumor clonotypes peaked at 2 weeks post-radiation.

In this sample, this clone turned up a few times. Its antigen is currently unknown. As to time point: blood 2 weeks post-SBRT. Treatment reported: 15 Gy SBRT to primary tumor, nephrectomy 4 weeks later. The germline gives CDR1 MNHNS, CDR2 SASEGT. J was trimmed by 10 bases and V by 2 bases; bases with no gene match: 10. The CDR3 contains 15 residues. Assay: immunoSEQ multiplex PCR; the TCRdb copy retains only in-frame clones and omits some. This sample has 100,000 to 150,000 clones; around 81% occur once, and the top ten carry roughly 6%. The chain links TRBV6-1 to TRBJ2-3, with 9 bases aligning to TRBD2. Here the sequenced sample was blood, taken from a patient whose treatment included radiotherapy and nephrectomy. The TCR comes from a man in his fifties with renal cell carcinoma. The CDR3 spells CASSEIWTSVFPQYF. The CDR3 bases are TGTGCCAGCAGTGAAATCTGGACTAGCGTCTTTCCGCAGTATTTT.